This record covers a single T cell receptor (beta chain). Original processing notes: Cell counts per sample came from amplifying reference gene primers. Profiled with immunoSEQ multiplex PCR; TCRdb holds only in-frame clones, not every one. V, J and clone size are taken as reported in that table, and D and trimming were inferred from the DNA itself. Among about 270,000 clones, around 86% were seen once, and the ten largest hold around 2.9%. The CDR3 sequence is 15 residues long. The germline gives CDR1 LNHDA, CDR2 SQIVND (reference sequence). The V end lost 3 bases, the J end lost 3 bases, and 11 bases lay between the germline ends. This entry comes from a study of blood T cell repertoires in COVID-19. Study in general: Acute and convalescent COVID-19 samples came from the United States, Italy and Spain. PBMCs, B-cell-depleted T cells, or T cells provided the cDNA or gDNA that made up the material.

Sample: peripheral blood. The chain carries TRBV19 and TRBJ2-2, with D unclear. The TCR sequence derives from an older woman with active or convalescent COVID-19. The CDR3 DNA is TGTGCCAGTAGTATGGCAGGCGTTTACACCGGGGAGCTGTTTTTT. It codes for CASSMAGVYTGELFF.